This T cell receptor (beta chain) was identified during a study of blood T cell repertoires in COVID-19. Clones were sequenced by immunoSEQ multiplex PCR, and TCRdb holds only the in-frame ones, with some missing. The repertoire consists of approximately 250,000 clones, with approximately 86% occurring once and the leading ten covering around 14%. Sequencing used peripheral blood. This clonotype was obtained from a woman in her sixties or seventies with COVID-19, enrolled during active disease.

The CDR3 DNA reads TGCGCCAGCAAAAAGGGGAACTCCTACGAGCAGTACTTC. Its translation is CASKKGNSYEQYF. The chain combines TRBV10-2 with TRBJ2-7; tentatively, D is TRBD1 (5 bases). Trimming cost V 7 bases and J 0 bases, with 10 bases left between them. CDR3 length equals 13 residues. Germline assignment: CDR1 WSHSY and CDR2 SAAADI.